The present entry profiles one T cell receptor beta chain with its context. Its antigen is as yet unknown. This PCR relied on a set of 60 Vbeta primers and 13 Jbeta primers. Assay: immunoSEQ multiplex PCR; the TCRdb copy retains only in-frame clones and omits some. This repertoire shows over 60,000 clones, approximately 77% found once; its top ten account for approximately 7%. The sample belongs to a study of cytomegalovirus exposure and HLA in healthy donors. CDR1 is LNHDA, CDR2 SQIVND, per germline (reference sequence). The CDR3 covers 15 residues. V was clipped by 4 bases and J by 3 bases; unmatched bases: 5. Findings and limits, study-wide: CMV serostatus stood as the only immune exposure information on hand. Through in vitro validation, three CMV-associated chains were shown to be specific for CMV antigens.

V is TRBV19 and J is TRBJ2-3; 9 nucleotides line up with TRBD1. This sequence originates from a woman aged 30 to 39 in good health and CMV-seropositive. The sample comprised PBMCs. This chain's CDR3 is CASSRGTGLTDTQYF. CDR3 sequence (DNA): TGTGCCAGTAGTAGGGGGACAGGGCTGACAGATACGCAGTATTTT.